The sequence of this T cell receptor beta chain was determined in a study of PD-L1 blockade in urothelial cancer. The germline V and J ends were trimmed by 2 bases and 6 bases, with 11 bases remaining between them. In germline, CDR1 is SGHRS, CDR2 YFSETQ. This CDR3 has 13 residues. Time point indicated: pretreatment peripheral blood. This clone has only one observation. TCRdb's table, derived via immunoSEQ multiplex PCR, lists solely in-frame clones and lacks some. The repertoire holds about 86,000 clones, about 85% seen once, with approximately 15% in the top ten. The receptor was isolated from a man aged 60-69 years with urothelial cancer. The chain couples TRBV5-1 to TRBJ1-1, with a weak D call TRBD1 (5 bases). This material consisted of PBMCs, taken around atezolizumab (anti-PD-L1) treatment. The CDR3 region has the DNA TGCGCCAGCAGCTTACCAGGGAGGGCTGAAGCTTTCTTT. Amino acids: CASSLPGRAEAFF.